This T cell receptor (beta chain) was recovered during a study of control samples from healthy donors and cancer patients. Generated by immunoSEQ multiplex PCR, the TCRdb table keeps only in-frame clones and is missing some. In the table there are 250,000 to 300,000 clones, about 80% of which are singletons. The CDR3 extends over 13 amino acids. Germline-derived CDR1 and CDR2 are ENHRY and SYGVKD. Trimming pared 8 bases from V and 7 bases from J, leaving 14 bases between. This sequence originates from a woman aged 55-75 years with lung cancer. The chain uses TRBV10-3 and TRBJ1-4; tentative D call: TRBD1 (5 bases). The sequenced sample was PBMCs. In DNA form, the CDR3 reads TGTGCCATCGGAAGGACACCGGGTGAAAAACTGTTTTTT. Translating gives CAIGRTPGEKLFF.